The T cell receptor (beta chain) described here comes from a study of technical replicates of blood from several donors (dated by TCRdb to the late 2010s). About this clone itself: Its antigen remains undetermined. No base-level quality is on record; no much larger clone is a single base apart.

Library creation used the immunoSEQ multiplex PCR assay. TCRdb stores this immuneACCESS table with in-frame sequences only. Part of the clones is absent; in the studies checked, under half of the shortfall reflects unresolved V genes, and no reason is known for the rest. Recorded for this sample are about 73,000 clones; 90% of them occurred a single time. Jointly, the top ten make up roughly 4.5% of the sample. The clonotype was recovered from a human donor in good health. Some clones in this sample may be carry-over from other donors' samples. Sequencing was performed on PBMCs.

The DNA reads as follows: TGCGCCAGCAGCCAAGTGGAGTATCTGGGGCATAGCTCACCCCTCCACTTT. This gives the protein CASSQVEYLGHSSPLHF. The chain links TRBV4-1 with TRBJ1-6, and possibly TRBD1, on 5 matching bases. Reading the germline V gene gives CDR1 MGHRA and CDR2 YSYEKL. From the cysteine through the phenylalanine, the CDR3 covers 17 amino acids. Of the read, only the CDR3 DNA is kept; its 51 bases are in frame from base 1. V and J are truncated by 1 base and 10 bases respectively, leaving an intervening sequence of 20 bases.